This T cell receptor (beta chain) was sequenced in a study of blood T cell repertoires in COVID-19. Study overall: Samples of COVID-19 (acute and convalescent) were obtained from the United States, Italy and Spain. From T cells, B-cell-depleted T cells, or PBMCs came the material, which was cDNA or gDNA.

The CDR3 length is 15 residues. Trimming took 4 bases from V and 4 from J; bases not matched to a gene: 5. The germline gives CDR1 SGHDN, CDR2 FVKESK. This clone was seen once. In the original analysis: Amplification of reference gene primers provided the estimated nucleated cell counts. TCRdb keeps only in-frame clones here, not all; method: immunoSEQ multiplex PCR. That table is the source of V, J and clone size, and D and trimming were worked out from the DNA. The table has 91,000 or so clones, roughly four fifths seen once. This receptor was taken from a man aged 50 or older with active or convalescent COVID-19. The rearrangement joins TRBV14 to TRBJ2-2; the match to TRBD2 covers 8 bases. The material sequenced was peripheral blood. The DNA for the CDR3 is TGTGCCAGCAGCCGGGCCGGGACTAGCACCGGGGAGCTGTTTTTT. It is translated as CASSRAGTSTGELFF. Looking up the rest from reference TRBV14 and TRBJ2-2 gives the full variable domain: EAGVTQFPSHSVIEKGQTVTLRCDPISGHDNLYWYRRVMGKEIKFLLHFVKESKQDESGMPNNRFLAERTGGTYSTLKVQPAELEDSGVYFCASSRAGTSTGELFFGEGSRLTVL.